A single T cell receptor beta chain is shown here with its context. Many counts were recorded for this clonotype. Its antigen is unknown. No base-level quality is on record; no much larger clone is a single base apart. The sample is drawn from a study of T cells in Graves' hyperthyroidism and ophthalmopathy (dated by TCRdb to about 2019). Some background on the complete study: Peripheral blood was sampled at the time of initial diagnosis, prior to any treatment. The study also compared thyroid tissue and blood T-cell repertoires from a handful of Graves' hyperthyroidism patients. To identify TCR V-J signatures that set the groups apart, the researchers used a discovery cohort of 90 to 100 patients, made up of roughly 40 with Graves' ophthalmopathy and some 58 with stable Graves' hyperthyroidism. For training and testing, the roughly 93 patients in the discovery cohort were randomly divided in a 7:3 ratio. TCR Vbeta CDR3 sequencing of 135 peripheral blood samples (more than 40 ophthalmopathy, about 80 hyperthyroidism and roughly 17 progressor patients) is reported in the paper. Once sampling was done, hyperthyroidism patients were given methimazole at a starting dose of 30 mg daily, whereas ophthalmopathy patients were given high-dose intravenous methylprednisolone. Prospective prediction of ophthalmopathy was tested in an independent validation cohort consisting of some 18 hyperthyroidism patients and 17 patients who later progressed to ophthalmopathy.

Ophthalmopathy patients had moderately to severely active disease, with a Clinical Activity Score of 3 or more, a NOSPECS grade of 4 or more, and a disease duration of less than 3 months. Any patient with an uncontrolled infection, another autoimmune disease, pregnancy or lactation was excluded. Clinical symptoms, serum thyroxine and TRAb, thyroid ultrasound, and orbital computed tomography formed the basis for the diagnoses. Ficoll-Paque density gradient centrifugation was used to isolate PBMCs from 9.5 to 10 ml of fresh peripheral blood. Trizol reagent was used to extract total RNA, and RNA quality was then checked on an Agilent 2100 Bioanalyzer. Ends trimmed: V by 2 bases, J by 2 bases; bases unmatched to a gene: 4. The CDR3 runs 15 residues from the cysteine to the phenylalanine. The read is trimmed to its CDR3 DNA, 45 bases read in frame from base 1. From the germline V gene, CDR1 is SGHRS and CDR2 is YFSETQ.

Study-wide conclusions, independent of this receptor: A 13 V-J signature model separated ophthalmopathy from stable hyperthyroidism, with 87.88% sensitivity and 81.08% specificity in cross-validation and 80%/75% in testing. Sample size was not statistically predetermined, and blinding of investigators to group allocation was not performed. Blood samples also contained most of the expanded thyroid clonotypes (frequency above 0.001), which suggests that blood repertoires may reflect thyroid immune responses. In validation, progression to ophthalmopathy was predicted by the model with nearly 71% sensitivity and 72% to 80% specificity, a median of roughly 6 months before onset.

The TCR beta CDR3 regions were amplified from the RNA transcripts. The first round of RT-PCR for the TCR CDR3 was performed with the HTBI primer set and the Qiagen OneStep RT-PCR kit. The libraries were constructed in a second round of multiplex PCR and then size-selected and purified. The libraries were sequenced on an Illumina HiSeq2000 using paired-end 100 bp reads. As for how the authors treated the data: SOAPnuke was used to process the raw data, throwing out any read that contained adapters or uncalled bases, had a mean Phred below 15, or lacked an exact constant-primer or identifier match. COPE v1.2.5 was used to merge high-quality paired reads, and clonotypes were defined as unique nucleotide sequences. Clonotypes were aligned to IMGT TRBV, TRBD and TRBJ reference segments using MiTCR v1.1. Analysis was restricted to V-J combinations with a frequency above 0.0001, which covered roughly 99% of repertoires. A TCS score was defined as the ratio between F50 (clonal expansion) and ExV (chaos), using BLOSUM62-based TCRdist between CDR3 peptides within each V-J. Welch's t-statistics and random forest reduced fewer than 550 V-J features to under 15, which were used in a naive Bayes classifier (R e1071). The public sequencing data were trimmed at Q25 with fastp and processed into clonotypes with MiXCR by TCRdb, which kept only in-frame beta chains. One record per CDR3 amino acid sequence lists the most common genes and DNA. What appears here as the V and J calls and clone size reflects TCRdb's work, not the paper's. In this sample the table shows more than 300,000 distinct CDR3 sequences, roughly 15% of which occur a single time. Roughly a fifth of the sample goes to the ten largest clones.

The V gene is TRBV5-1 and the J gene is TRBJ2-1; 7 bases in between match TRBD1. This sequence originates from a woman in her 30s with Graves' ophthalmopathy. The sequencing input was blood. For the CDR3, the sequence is CASSFTGTAYNEQFF. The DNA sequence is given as TGCGCCAGCAGCTTCACCGGGACAGCCTACAATGAGCAGTTCTTC.